The rows below give T cell receptor beta chains drawn from one sample of a study of PD-L1 blockade in urothelial cancer. Here immunoSEQ multiplex PCR was the method, and the copy in TCRdb shows in-frame clones only, minus some. Of about 76,000 clones detected, 80% to 85% appear once; the ten largest clones hold roughly 4.8%. The sample here was PBMCs, taken around atezolizumab (anti-PD-L1) treatment. Source of these receptors: a man in his 70s with urothelial cancer. Both conserved end residues are part of each CDR3. Fields, in order: clone size, V gene, J gene, D gene, CDR3 DNA, CDR3 protein. A D gene is named only where the DNA matches it firmly. Clone size is given for some rows only: seen once, a few or many times, or a class if the clone is expanded.

NA,TRBV29-1,TRBJ2-3,NA,TGCAGCGGCCTCCTGTGGGCGGGAGATACGCAGTATTTT,CSGLLWAGDTQYF
NA,TRBV5-8,TRBJ2-1,TRBD1,TGTGCCAGCACCTTGGGACAGGGTAATAGGGATGAGCAGTTCTTC,CASTLGQGNRDEQFF
once,TRBV7-2,TRBJ2-7,NA,TGTGCCAGCAGCTTAGGACTCTCCTACGAGCAGTACTTC,CASSLGLSYEQYF
NA,TRBV7-9,TRBJ2-5,NA,TGTGCCAGCAGCCCGGGAGCGACCCAAGAGACCCAGTACTTC,CASSPGATQETQYF
once,TRBV4-2,TRBJ1-4,NA,TGTGCCAGCAGCCAAGATGGGCGCAGTAATGAAAAACTGTTTTTT,CASSQDGRSNEKLFF
NA,TRBV9,TRBJ2-1,NA,TGTGCCAGCAGCGTGGTCAGGGGTAGCTCCTACAATGAGCAGTTCTTC,CASSVVRGSSYNEQFF
NA,TRBV5-4,TRBJ2-3,NA,TGTGCCAGCAGCTTCACCAGGGGAGGGCTTACAGATACGCAGTATTTT,CASSFTRGGLTDTQYF
NA,TRBV6-1,TRBJ2-5,TRBD2,TGTGCCAGCAGTGAATCGGGGGGGAGAGAGACCCAGTACTTC,CASSESGGRETQYF
few,TRBV6-1,TRBJ1-5,NA,TGTGCCAGCAGTGAAAGGGGCCAGCCCCAGCATTTT,CASSERGQPQHF
NA,TRBV5-6,TRBJ2-2,NA,TGTGCCAGCAGCTTGGGAGGACTGAACACCGGGGAGCTGTTTTTT,CASSLGGLNTGELFF
NA,TRBV5-4,TRBJ2-5,TRBD2,TGTGCCAGCAGCTTACTAGCGGGAGGGCGCCTGGGGGAGACCCAGTACTTC,CASSLLAGGRLGETQYF
NA,TRBV5-4,TRBJ1-2,NA,TGTGCCAGCAGCTTGGATCTCAATTGGAGGGGTGGCTACACCTTC,CASSLDLNWRGGYTF
NA,TRBV5-1,TRBJ2-7,TRBD2,TGCGCCAGCAGCTGGGGACTAGAGGTGGACGAGCAGTACTTC,CASSWGLEVDEQYF
NA,TRBV19,TRBJ2-7,TRBD1,TGTGCCAGTAGGGTGGGGACAGGGTCCTACGAGCAGTACTTC,CASRVGTGSYEQYF
NA,TRBV27,TRBJ2-3,TRBD2,TGTGCCAGCAGTTTATATGGGACTAGCGGGAGTTCTGATACGCAGTATTTT,CASSLYGTSGSSDTQYF
NA,TRBV4-2,TRBJ1-2,NA,TGTGCCAGCAGCCAAGATTTCACGGGGTATGGCTACACCTTC,CASSQDFTGYGYTF
once,TRBV19,TRBJ1-1,TRBD1,TGTGCCAGTAGTATCCGGGACAGGGTGGCTTTCTTT,CASSIRDRVAFF